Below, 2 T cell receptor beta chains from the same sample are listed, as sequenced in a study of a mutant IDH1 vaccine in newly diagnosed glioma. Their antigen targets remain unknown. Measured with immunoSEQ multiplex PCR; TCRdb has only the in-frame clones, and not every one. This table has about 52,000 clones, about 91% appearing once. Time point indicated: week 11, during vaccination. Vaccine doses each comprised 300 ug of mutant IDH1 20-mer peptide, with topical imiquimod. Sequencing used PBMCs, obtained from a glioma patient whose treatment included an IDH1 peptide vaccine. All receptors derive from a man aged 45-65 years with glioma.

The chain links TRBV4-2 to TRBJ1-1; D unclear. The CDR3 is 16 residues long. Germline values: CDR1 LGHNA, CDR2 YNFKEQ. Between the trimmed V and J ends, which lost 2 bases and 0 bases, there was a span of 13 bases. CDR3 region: CASSQPADGMNTEAFF. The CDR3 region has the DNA TGTGCCAGCAGCCAACCTGCGGACGGAATGAACACTGAAGCTTTCTTT.

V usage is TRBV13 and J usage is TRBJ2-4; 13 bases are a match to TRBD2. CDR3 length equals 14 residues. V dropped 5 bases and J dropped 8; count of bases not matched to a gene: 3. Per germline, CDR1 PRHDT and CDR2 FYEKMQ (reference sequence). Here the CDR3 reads CASSPGLAGDIQYF. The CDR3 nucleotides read TGTGCCAGCAGCCCCGGACTAGCGGGAGACATTCAGTACTTC.